The T cell receptor (beta chain) under discussion was sequenced for a study of shared clonotypes between healthy human individuals. Study-wide results and limits: As a rule, naive subsets had a larger estimated richness than memory subsets. Rarefaction showed sorted-subset sequencing was incomplete despite large depth.

Details on this clone: Antigen unknown. This sample also contains other DNA sequences that code for the same CDR3.

Positive CCR7 selection of CD45RO-negative cells yielded the naive CD8 cells, and terminally differentiated effector memory CD45RA+ cells were excluded. Adult Caucasians living in Nashville, Tennessee made up all of the donors. Genomic DNA belonging to each subset was distributed in equal measure over several immunoSEQ plates. The assay was immunoSEQ multiplex PCR, and TCRdb's table has in-frame clones only and misses some. The sample includes roughly 2 million clones, about 95% of them seen just once. CDR1 is ENHRY, CDR2 SYGVKD, per germline. V was clipped by 0 bases and J by 2 bases, with 5 bases between them. The CDR3 is 13 amino acids.

The sequenced sample was naive CD8+ T cells sorted from blood. The rearrangement uses TRBV10-3 and TRBJ2-7, with D possibly being TRBD2 (5 bases). This receptor was taken from a man aged 18 to 29 in good health. This CDR3 reads CAISESSAYEQYF. The CDR3 region has the DNA TGTGCCATCAGTGAGTCTAGCGCCTACGAGCAGTACTTC.